These 2 T cell receptor beta chains originate from one sample sequenced in a study of blood T cells in healthy people across ages. The authors ran a second PCR of roughly 7 to 11 cycles using a sample-barcoded 5' primer and a J-beta primer mix. MiXCR was run by TCRdb on the 5' RACE reads, yielding one entry per CDR3 protein. The repertoire consists of about 1.6 million distinct CDR3 sequences, with roughly 32% occurring once and the leading ten covering approximately 10%. Sequenced sample: blood. Receptors originate from a woman aged 25 to 39 in good health.

The V gene is TRBV4-1, the J gene TRBJ1-1, with D hard to call. Germline V gene lookup returns CDR1 MGHRA and CDR2 YSYEKL. This CDR3 region has 15 residues. V lost 3 bases and J lost 0, with 11 bases in between. The CDR3 coding sequence is TGCGCCAGCAGCCATTCAGGTGAATTGAACACTGAAGCTTTCTTT. The encoded protein is CASSHSGELNTEAFF.

A remark on this clonotype: A much bigger clone sits one base away, suggesting this may be a read error. This chain connects TRBV3-1 to TRBJ2-7; 8 positions agree with TRBD2. The CDR3 extends over 13 amino acids. Per the germline V gene, CDR1 is LGHDT and CDR2 is YNNKEL (reference sequence). The CDR3 spells CAGSPSGSGEQYF. CDR3 nucleotides: TGTGCCGGCAGCCCCAGCGGGAGCGGCGAGCAGTACTTC.